Below are 24 T cell receptor beta chains sequenced from a single sample in a study of CD8+ T cells in alopecia areata. Once RNA had been extracted, it was reverse transcribed into cDNA to act as the sequencing template. The method was immunoSEQ multiplex PCR; TCRdb's version includes in-frame clones alone and lacks a portion of them. The sample shows under 200,000 clones, 55% to 75% of them seen only once. Treatment described: oral pan-JAK inhibitor, 5-10 mg twice daily. Sequencing used CD4+ T cells sorted from blood, obtained at week 24, from a patient treated with tofacitinib. The receptors come from a human donor with alopecia areata.

The gene calls are TRBV30 and TRBJ2-2; tentative D call: TRBD2 (5 bases). CDR1 and CDR2 from the germline V gene are GTSNPN and SVGIG (reference sequence). V gave up 2 bases and J gave up 8 bases, with 18 bases separating them. The CDR3 runs to 15 residues. CDR3 DNA sequence: TGTGCCTGGAGTCCCCTGGGTACGAGGGAAGGGGAGCTGTTTTTT. Translation: CAWSPLGTREGELFF.

This chain links TRBV27 with TRBJ1-2, with D unresolved. The germline V gene encodes CDR1 MNHEY and CDR2 SMNVEV (reference sequence). Trimming took 5 bases from V and 7 from J, leaving 11 bases between them. The CDR3 runs 12 residues. This CDR3 is CASSPDRGGYTF. The CDR3, as DNA: TGTGCCAGCAGTCCCGACCGGGGTGGCTACACCTTC.

This clone is a singleton in its sample. This chain joins TRBV25-1 and TRBJ2-1; the D gene is possibly TRBD2 (6 bases). The CDR3 is made up of 11 amino acids. Germline CDR1 and CDR2: MGHDK and SYGVNS. Trimming removed 8 bases at V and 10 bases at J, with 12 bases between. The DNA for the CDR3 is TGTGCCAGCCGGGGGTATCAGGAGCAGTTCTTC. Its translation is CASRGYQEQFF.

The rearrangement links TRBV7-8 to TRBJ2-5; D is perhaps TRBD2 (7 bases). Per the germline V gene, CDR1 is SGHVS and CDR2 is FQNEAQ. The CDR3 sequence is 13 residues long. The V and J ends lost 9 bases and 2 bases respectively, with 13 bases between them. The CDR3 nucleotides read TGTGCCAGTGGGGGGGGCCCTCAAGAGACCCAGTACTTC. As protein: CASGGGPQETQYF.

The chain couples TRBV5-1 to TRBJ1-6, with D possibly TRBD1 on 6 matching bases. From germline, CDR1 is SGHRS and CDR2 YFSETQ. V shed 4 bases and J shed 8 bases, with 19 bases lying between them. CDR3 length: 16 residues. CDR3 sequence: CASSPLGGQGYSPLHF. CDR3 coding DNA: TGCGCCAGCAGCCCCCTCGGCGGGCAGGGGTATTCACCCCTCCACTTT.

The chain is built from TRBV6-5 and TRBJ1-1; no definite D call. V lost 10 bases and J lost 3, with 12 bases in between. Germline V lookup: CDR1 MNHEY, CDR2 SVGAGI. The CDR3 contains 12 residues. The CDR3 coding sequence is TGTGCCACCTCAAAGGGTCACACTGAAGCTTTCTTT. This codes for CATSKGHTEAFF.

In this sample, this clone turned up a few times. The chain recombines TRBV25-1 with TRBJ1-2; D possibly corresponds to TRBD1 (5 bases). With 3 bases removed from V and 1 base from J, the gap between germline ends came to 15 bases. CDR3 length: 16 residues. Germline assignment: CDR1 MGHDK and CDR2 SYGVNS. The CDR3 nucleotides read TGTGCCAGCAGTGACGACAGACTTACCAATAACTATGGCTACACCTTC. Its protein is CASSDDRLTNNYGYTF.

This clone was detected a few times. The same CDR3 also results from other DNA sequences found in this sample. J is TRBJ2-2 and V is TRBV29-1; 7 nucleotides match TRBD1. The V and J ends lost 4 bases and 2 bases, in that order; junction bases with no gene match: 1. The V gene's germline CDR1 is SQVTM and CDR2 ANQGSEA. The CDR3 has 13 residues. The CDR3 DNA sequence: TGCAGCGTTGGGACAGGCAACACCGGGGAGCTGTTTTTT. This encodes CSVGTGNTGELFF.

The rearrangement uses TRBV7-2 and TRBJ2-3; D is undetermined. V was trimmed by 1 base and J by 2 bases, leaving 10 bases between them. The CDR3 is 15 residues long. Germline values: CDR1 SGHTA, CDR2 FQGNSA. The CDR3 loop is CASSLGPLNTDTQYF. CDR3 in DNA: TGTGCCAGCAGCTTAGGTCCTTTGAACACAGATACGCAGTATTTT. Looking up the rest from reference TRBV7-2 and TRBJ2-3 gives the full variable domain: GAGVSQSPSNKVTEKGKDVELRCDPISGHTALYWYRQSLGQGLEFLIYFQGNSAPDKSGLPSDRFSAERTGGSVSTLTIQRTQQEDSAVYLCASSLGPLNTDTQYFGPGTRLTVL.

In regard to this clone: Other DNA sequences in this specimen translate into the identical CDR3. This chain links TRBV7-9 with TRBJ1-3, with no clear D. V gave up 2 bases and J gave up 4 bases, with 9 bases separating them. The germline V gene has CDR1 SEHNR and CDR2 FQNEAQ (reference sequence). This CDR3 comprises 14 residues. The CDR3 DNA is TGTGCCAGCAGCTTAAAAGGGCCCGGAAACACCATATATTTT. Translation gives CASSLKGPGNTIYF.

This chain links TRBV29-1 with TRBJ1-5; D possibly corresponds to TRBD1 (6 bases). Trimming removed 4 bases from V and 4 bases from J, with 8 bases in between. There are 12 residues in the CDR3. CDR1 is SQVTM, CDR2 ANQGSEA, per germline. CDR3 nucleotide sequence: TGCAGCGTTGGGGGGCTTAATCAGCCCCAGCATTTT. Protein product: CSVGGLNQPQHF. Supplemented by reference TRBV29-1 and TRBJ1-5, the full variable domain reads SAVISQKPSRDICQRGTSLTIQCQVDSQVTMMFWYRQQPGQSLTLIATANQGSEATYESGFVIDKFPISRPNLTFSTLTVSNMSPEDSSIYLCSVGGLNQPQHFGDGTRLSIL.

The chain couples TRBV9 to TRBJ1-2, with D uncertain. The V end lost 3 bases, the J end lost 5 bases, and 11 bases lay between the germline ends. Germline V CDR1 and CDR2: SGDLS, YYNGEE. This CDR3 comprises 13 residues. CDR3: CASSAQRKYGYTF. CDR3 sequence (DNA): TGTGCCAGCAGCGCCCAGAGGAAGTATGGCTACACCTTC.

This clone has more than one count but fewer than ten. The chain joins TRBV27 to TRBJ2-7, with 7 bases that match TRBD1. The junction had 8 bases not matched to a gene; V was cut back by 6 bases and J by 6 bases. The CDR3 length is 13 residues. In germline, CDR1 is MNHEY, CDR2 SMNVEV (reference sequence). The CDR3 loop is CASRRQGLIEQYF. CDR3 DNA: TGTGCCAGCAGAAGACAGGGTCTGATCGAGCAGTACTTC.

The CDR3 is CASSVRAGVQETQYF. Written as DNA, the CDR3 is TGTGCCAGCAGCGTAAGAGCGGGGGTACAAGAGACCCAGTACTTC. The chain links TRBV9 to TRBJ2-5; 8 bases are shared with TRBD2. Germline assignment: CDR1 SGDLS and CDR2 YYNGEE. V was pared by 1 base and J by 2 bases, with 4 bases of the junction left unmatched. This CDR3 spans 15 amino acids.

In nucleotides, the CDR3 is TGTGCCAGCGAGCCGGGTCGTTTCTCCTACAATGAGCAGTTCTTC. Protein: CASEPGRFSYNEQFF. The gene calls are TRBV5-8 and TRBJ2-1; D unresolved. The germline CDR1 and CDR2 sequences are SGHTS and YDEGEE. This CDR3 is 15 amino acids long. The V and J ends lost 7 bases and 0 bases respectively, with 14 bases between them.

This clone was seen a single time. The V gene is TRBV7-9, the J gene TRBJ2-7; D is ambiguous. CDR3 size: 11 residues. CDR1 SEHNR and CDR2 FQNEAQ come from the germline V gene (reference sequence). V lost 0 bases and J 10 bases, leaving 7 bases between the germline ends. In nucleotides, the CDR3 is TGTGCCAGCAGCTTAGCGGCGTACCAGTACTTC. Translation gives CASSLAAYQYF.

This clone appeared a few times. The chain carries TRBV7-9 and TRBJ1-4, with D possibly being TRBD1 (6 bases). Germline V CDR1 and CDR2: SEHNR, FQNEAQ (reference sequence). V was cut by 10 bases and J by 4 bases, with 16 bases left in between. This CDR3 has 14 amino acids. The CDR3 DNA follows: TGTGCCACCCAGTCCGGGACATTTAATGAAAAACTGTTTTTT. It encodes CATQSGTFNEKLFF.

This sequence joins TRBV5-1 and TRBJ1-2; the D gene is possibly TRBD1 (5 bases). The CDR3 runs to 15 residues. The V end lost 1 base, the J end lost 3 bases, and 13 bases lay between the germline ends. Germline V gene lookup returns CDR1 SGHRS and CDR2 YFSETQ. CDR3 amino acids: CASSLTGVGDYGYTF. CDR3 coding DNA: TGCGCCAGCAGCTTGACAGGCGTTGGGGACTATGGCTACACCTTC.

The chain recombines TRBV29-1 with TRBJ2-1; TRBD1 agrees at 12 bases. CDR1 and CDR2 (germline): SQVTM, ANQGSEA. CDR3 length equals 16 residues. With 6 bases clipped from V and 4 bases from J, the junction kept 10 bases outside the gene matches. The CDR3 loop is CSVTPGQGAAYNEQFF. For the CDR3, the DNA is TGCAGCGTCACCCCGGGACAGGGGGCGGCGTACAATGAGCAGTTCTTC.

V is TRBV5-1 and J is TRBJ2-7; the D is unclear. V lost 1 base, J lost 2 bases, and 13 bases lay in between. Germline CDR1 reads SGHRS; CDR2 reads YFSETQ. This CDR3 comprises 15 residues. CDR3 in DNA: TGCGCCAGCAGCTTGAATCGAGATAGTACCTACGAGCAGTACTTC. It translates to CASSLNRDSTYEQYF.

The V gene is TRBV4-1, the J gene TRBJ2-7, with unresolved D. CDR1 MGHRA and CDR2 YSYEKL come from the germline V gene. The CDR3 consists of 12 residues. Trimming cost V 6 bases and J 6 bases, with 12 bases left between them. The chain's CDR3 is CASSQVLGEQYF. CDR3 nucleotide sequence: TGCGCCAGCAGTCAGGTGCTCGGCGAGCAGTACTTC.

This clone was detected a few times. The V gene is TRBV7-2, the J gene TRBJ2-5, with D unresolved. The CDR3 sequence is 12 residues long. V was clipped by 6 bases and J by 5 bases, with 10 bases between them. Per germline, CDR1 SGHTA and CDR2 FQGNSA. The CDR3 protein is CASRSGGETQYF. CDR3 nucleotides: TGTGCCAGCAGGTCCGGTGGCGAGACCCAGTACTTC. The full variable domain, completed using reference TRBV7-2 and TRBJ2-5, is GAGVSQSPSNKVTEKGKDVELRCDPISGHTALYWYRQSLGQGLEFLIYFQGNSAPDKSGLPSDRFSAERTGGSVSTLTIQRTQQEDSAVYLCASRSGGETQYFGPGTRLLVL.

The gene calls are TRBV6-1 and TRBJ1-5, with D unclear. The CDR3 has 10 amino acids. V lost 11 bases and J 7 bases, leaving 9 bases between the germline ends. The germline V gene has CDR1 MNHNS and CDR2 SASEGT. The CDR3 DNA follows: TGTGCCGCTCCCGGGCAGCCCCAGCATTTT. Protein product: CAAPGQPQHF.

The genes are TRBV7-6 and TRBJ1-5; 8 bases agree with TRBD1. Germline V gene data show CDR1 as SGHVS and CDR2 as FNYEAQ. Losses at the gene ends were 6 bases for V and 7 bases for J; bases not matched to a gene: 11. The CDR3 is 15 residues long. DNA for the CDR3: TGTGCCAGCAGACATCAGACAGGGGCATTCCAGCCCCAGCATTTT. Translated, it gives CASRHQTGAFQPQHF.